This T cell receptor beta chain originates from a study of blood T cell repertoires in COVID-19. Clones were sequenced by immunoSEQ multiplex PCR, and TCRdb holds only the in-frame ones, with some missing. The data hold tens of thousands of clones, with about 90% observed a single time. The CDR3 has 12 residues. Germline CDR1 SGHKS, CDR2 YYEKEE (reference sequence). V shed 0 bases and J shed 10 bases, with 10 bases lying between them. The gene calls are TRBV5-5 and TRBJ1-1; D uncertain. The sample comprised peripheral blood. This TCR was recovered from a man aged 45 to 65 with active COVID-19. The chain's CDR3 is CASSLEVGGAFF. DNA for the CDR3: TGTGCCAGCAGCTTGGAGGTCGGCGGAGCTTTCTTT.